A selection of T cell receptor beta chains follows, all from one sample in a study of blood T cell repertoires in COVID-19. The method was immunoSEQ multiplex PCR; TCRdb's version includes in-frame clones alone and lacks a portion of them. The repertoire includes about 58,000 clones, 88% of them detected once, and roughly 8.3% sits in the top ten. The sample taken for sequencing was peripheral blood. All receptors derive from an older woman with active COVID-19. CDR3s include the opening cysteine and the closing phenylalanine or tryptophan. Fields, in order: clone size, V gene, D gene, J gene, CDR3 DNA, CDR3 protein. A D gene is named only where the DNA matches it firmly. Size is stated for part of the rows, as once, few or many counts, or as a class when the clone is expanded.

clone_size: .; v_call: TRBV18; d_call: .; j_call: TRBJ2-7; cdr3_nt: TGTGCCAGCTCACAGGGGCAGGGCCAGAACTTC; cdr3_aa: CASSQGQGQNF
clone_size: .; v_call: TRBV28; d_call: TRBD2; j_call: TRBJ2-7; cdr3_nt: TGTGCCAGCAGTTTAAGTGCGGGAGCCGCCGAGCAGTACTTC; cdr3_aa: CASSLSAGAAEQYF
clone_size: .; v_call: TRBV6-5; d_call: .; j_call: TRBJ2-7; cdr3_nt: TGTGCCAGCAGTTACTCGGCGGACTACGCCTACGAGCAGTACTTC; cdr3_aa: CASSYSADYAYEQYF
clone_size: .; v_call: TRBV13; d_call: TRBD1; j_call: TRBJ1-1; cdr3_nt: TGTGCCAGCAGCCTTCAAGGGGGCCTTACTGAAGCTTTCTTT; cdr3_aa: CASSLQGGLTEAFF
clone_size: .; v_call: TRBV29-1; d_call: .; j_call: TRBJ2-1; cdr3_nt: TGCAGCGTGATGACAGACAAGCGTGAGCAGTTCTTC; cdr3_aa: CSVMTDKREQFF
clone_size: .; v_call: TRBV9; d_call: TRBD1; j_call: TRBJ2-7; cdr3_nt: TGTGCCAGCAGCACCCGGCCTGTGACAGGGAACCCTAACGAGCAGTACTTC; cdr3_aa: CASSTRPVTGNPNEQYF
clone_size: .; v_call: TRBV10-1; d_call: TRBD1; j_call: TRBJ2-1; cdr3_nt: TGCGCCAGCAGTGTGCAGGGGGCTGCTGAGCAGTTCTTC; cdr3_aa: CASSVQGAAEQFF
clone_size: .; v_call: TRBV3-1/TRBV3-2; d_call: TRBD1; j_call: TRBJ2-7; cdr3_nt: TGTGCCAGCAGCGAATTTCCGGGACAGCCCTACGAGCAGTACTTC; cdr3_aa: CASSEFPGQPYEQYF
clone_size: .; v_call: TRBV5-6; d_call: TRBD1; j_call: TRBJ1-2; cdr3_nt: TGTGCCAGCAGCTTAGAGGGGGCGAACTATGGCTACACCTTC; cdr3_aa: CASSLEGANYGYTF
clone_size: .; v_call: TRBV28; d_call: TRBD2; j_call: TRBJ2-1; cdr3_nt: TGTGCCAGCAGGGGGACTAGCGGTCGCCACTCCTACAATGAGCAGTTCTTC; cdr3_aa: CASRGTSGRHSYNEQFF
clone_size: .; v_call: TRBV15; d_call: .; j_call: TRBJ2-1; cdr3_nt: TGTGCCACCAATCCGGACTGGGAAGGGGAGCAGTTCTTC; cdr3_aa: CATNPDWEGEQFF
clone_size: .; v_call: TRBV20-1; d_call: .; j_call: TRBJ2-7; cdr3_nt: TGCAGTGCTAGATCCACATACGAGCAGTACTTC; cdr3_aa: CSARSTYEQYF
clone_size: .; v_call: TRBV18; d_call: TRBD1; j_call: TRBJ2-5; cdr3_nt: TGTGCCAGCTCACTAGAACAGGGGTCAGAGACCCAGTACTTC; cdr3_aa: CASSLEQGSETQYF
clone_size: .; v_call: TRBV7-2; d_call: TRBD1; j_call: TRBJ1-1; cdr3_nt: TGTGCCAGCAGCTGGGACAGCACTGAAGCTTTCTTT; cdr3_aa: CASSWDSTEAFF
clone_size: few; v_call: TRBV5-1; d_call: .; j_call: TRBJ1-6; cdr3_nt: TGCGCCAGCCGCCAGGGGTTCGGGGATTCACCCCTCCACTTT; cdr3_aa: CASRQGFGDSPLHF
clone_size: once; v_call: TRBV28; d_call: .; j_call: TRBJ1-2; cdr3_nt: TGTGCCAGCAGTTCAGGGGCACAAGGCTATGGCTACACCTTC; cdr3_aa: CASSSGAQGYGYTF
clone_size: .; v_call: TRBV6-1; d_call: TRBD1; j_call: TRBJ1-2; cdr3_nt: TGTGCCAGCAGTGAAGCGCTTCGGGACAGGGGGCATGGCTACACCTTC; cdr3_aa: CASSEALRDRGHGYTF
clone_size: .; v_call: TRBV19; d_call: .; j_call: TRBJ2-7; cdr3_nt: TGTGCCAGTAAGGGGGAAGGACCTGCCTACGAGCAGTACTTC; cdr3_aa: CASKGEGPAYEQYF
clone_size: .; v_call: TRBV7-8; d_call: TRBD2; j_call: TRBJ2-3; cdr3_nt: TGTGCCAGCAGCCCAAGCGGGAGGCCCCGCACAGATACGCAGTATTTT; cdr3_aa: CASSPSGRPRTDTQYF
clone_size: once; v_call: TRBV7-3; d_call: TRBD2; j_call: TRBJ2-1; cdr3_nt: TGTGCCAGCAGCCCTCAGGGGGGACTAGCGGGAAGGGGTAATGAGCAGTTCTTC; cdr3_aa: CASSPQGGLAGRGNEQFF
clone_size: .; v_call: TRBV14; d_call: .; j_call: TRBJ2-7; cdr3_nt: TGTGCCAGCAGCCAAGCAGGGTCCATCTACGAGCAGTACTTC; cdr3_aa: CASSQAGSIYEQYF
clone_size: .; v_call: TRBV6-5; d_call: .; j_call: TRBJ2-3; cdr3_nt: TGTGCCAGCAGTCGTGGACTACCAAGCACAGATACGCAGTATTTT; cdr3_aa: CASSRGLPSTDTQYF
clone_size: .; v_call: TRBV10-1; d_call: TRBD2; j_call: TRBJ2-2; cdr3_nt: TGCGCCAGCAGTGACGTAGCGGGAGGGTCCTACACCGGGGAGCTGTTTTTT; cdr3_aa: CASSDVAGGSYTGELFF
clone_size: once; v_call: TRBV15; d_call: .; j_call: TRBJ2-2; cdr3_nt: TGTGCCACCAGCAGGGAGATTACGGGCACCGGGGAGCTGTTTTTT; cdr3_aa: CATSREITGTGELFF
clone_size: .; v_call: TRBV10-3; d_call: .; j_call: TRBJ1-1; cdr3_nt: TGTGCCATCGGGCGCGGGCCAAACACTGAAGCTTTCTTT; cdr3_aa: CAIGRGPNTEAFF
clone_size: once; v_call: TRBV5-4; d_call: .; j_call: TRBJ2-1; cdr3_nt: TGTGCCAGCAGCTATGTGCGCGATGAGCAGTTCTTC; cdr3_aa: CASSYVRDEQFF
clone_size: .; v_call: TRBV9; d_call: TRBD1; j_call: TRBJ2-6; cdr3_nt: TGTGCCAGCAGCGCCCTATACGTGACAACAGGGGGCACTGGGGCCAACGTCCTGACTTTC; cdr3_aa: CASSALYVTTGGTGANVLTF
clone_size: .; v_call: TRBV10-2; d_call: TRBD1; j_call: TRBJ2-1; cdr3_nt: TGCGCCAGCAGCCCAGGACAGGCACCCTACAATGAGCAGTTCTTC; cdr3_aa: CASSPGQAPYNEQFF
clone_size: .; v_call: TRBV6-5; d_call: TRBD1; j_call: TRBJ2-7; cdr3_nt: TGTGCCAGCAGAGACAGGGGCTACGAGCAGTACTTC; cdr3_aa: CASRDRGYEQYF
clone_size: .; v_call: TRBV7-6; d_call: .; j_call: TRBJ2-7; cdr3_nt: TGTGCCAGCAGCCAACCGGGACTGCTTTACGAGCAGTACTTC; cdr3_aa: CASSQPGLLYEQYF
clone_size: .; v_call: TRBV19; d_call: TRBD2; j_call: TRBJ2-3; cdr3_nt: TGTGCCAGTAGTATCCTGTGGCCGAGTAGCCGGGAGGCAGATACGCAGTATTTT; cdr3_aa: CASSILWPSSREADTQYF
clone_size: .; v_call: TRBV7-2; d_call: .; j_call: TRBJ2-1; cdr3_nt: TGTGCCAGCAGCTTAGGGAACGGGATGTCGAATGAGCAGTTCTTC; cdr3_aa: CASSLGNGMSNEQFF
clone_size: .; v_call: TRBV5-8; d_call: TRBD1; j_call: TRBJ1-1; cdr3_nt: TGTGCCAGCAGCACCCCCCAACAGGGGGCTTACACTGAAGCTTTCTTT; cdr3_aa: CASSTPQQGAYTEAFF
clone_size: .; v_call: TRBV19; d_call: .; j_call: TRBJ2-2; cdr3_nt: TGTGCCAGTAGTTCGTGGCGGAATGGGAACACCGGGGAGCTGTTTTTT; cdr3_aa: CASSSWRNGNTGELFF
clone_size: .; v_call: TRBV19; d_call: TRBD1; j_call: TRBJ1-1; cdr3_nt: TGTGCCAGTAGTAAAACAGGGGGGACTGAAGCTTTCTTT; cdr3_aa: CASSKTGGTEAFF
clone_size: .; v_call: TRBV1; d_call: .; j_call: TRBJ2-5; cdr3_nt: TGCACCAGCAGCCAACGTTTGATATCAGGGAGGGCCCGGGAGACCCAGTACTTC; cdr3_aa: CTSSQRLISGRARETQYF
clone_size: .; v_call: TRBV9; d_call: TRBD1; j_call: TRBJ1-2; cdr3_nt: TGTGCCAGCAGCACGCGACAGGGCGGGCTTAACTATGGCTACACCTTC; cdr3_aa: CASSTRQGGLNYGYTF
clone_size: once; v_call: TRBV28; d_call: .; j_call: TRBJ2-4; cdr3_nt: TGTGCCAGCACCCCCGGAGGGAGAAACATTCAGTACTTC; cdr3_aa: CASTPGGRNIQYF
clone_size: .; v_call: TRBV4-2; d_call: TRBD2; j_call: TRBJ2-1; cdr3_nt: TGTGCCAGCAGCCAAGCCCACACTAGCGGGACTCAGTTCTTC; cdr3_aa: CASSQAHTSGTQFF
clone_size: .; v_call: TRBV4-2; d_call: .; j_call: TRBJ2-7; cdr3_nt: TGTGCCAGCAGCCAAGATGGAAGTGGCAGGGGACGCCACGAGCAGTACTTC; cdr3_aa: CASSQDGSGRGRHEQYF